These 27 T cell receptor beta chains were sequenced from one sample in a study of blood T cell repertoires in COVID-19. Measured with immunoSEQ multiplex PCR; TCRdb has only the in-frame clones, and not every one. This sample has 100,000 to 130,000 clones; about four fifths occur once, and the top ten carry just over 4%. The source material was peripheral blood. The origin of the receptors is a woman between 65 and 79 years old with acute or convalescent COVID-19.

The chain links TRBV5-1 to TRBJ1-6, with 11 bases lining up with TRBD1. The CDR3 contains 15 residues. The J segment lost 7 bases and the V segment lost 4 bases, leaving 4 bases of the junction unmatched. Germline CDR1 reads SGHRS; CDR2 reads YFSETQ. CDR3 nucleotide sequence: TGCGCCAGCAGCCCAAGGACAGGGGGCAATTCACCCCTCCACTTT. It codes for CASSPRTGGNSPLHF.

The CDR3 DNA follows: TGTGCCACCAGCAGAGATCAGGGGACACAGAACACTGAAGCTTTCTTT. Its protein product is CATSRDQGTQNTEAFF. This rearrangement joins TRBV15 to TRBJ1-1; maybe TRBD1 (6 bases). V lost 0 bases to trimming and J lost 1 base, with 12 bases between them. CDR1 and CDR2 from the germline V gene are LNHNV and YYDKDF (reference sequence). The CDR3 totals 16 residues.

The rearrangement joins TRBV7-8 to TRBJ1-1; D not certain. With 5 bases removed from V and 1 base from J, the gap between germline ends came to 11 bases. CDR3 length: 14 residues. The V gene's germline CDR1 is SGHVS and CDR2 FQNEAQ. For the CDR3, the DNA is TGTGCCAGCAGCCCTGTGACGGGGAACACTGAAGCTTTCTTT. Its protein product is CASSPVTGNTEAFF.

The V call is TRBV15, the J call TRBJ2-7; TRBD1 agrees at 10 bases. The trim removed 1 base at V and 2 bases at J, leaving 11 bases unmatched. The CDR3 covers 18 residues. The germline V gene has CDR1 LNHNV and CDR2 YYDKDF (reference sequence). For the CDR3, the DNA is TGTGCCACCAGCAGAGTTGACAGGGGGCTATTACCTACCTACGAGCAGTACGTC. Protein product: CATSRVDRGLLPTYEQYV.

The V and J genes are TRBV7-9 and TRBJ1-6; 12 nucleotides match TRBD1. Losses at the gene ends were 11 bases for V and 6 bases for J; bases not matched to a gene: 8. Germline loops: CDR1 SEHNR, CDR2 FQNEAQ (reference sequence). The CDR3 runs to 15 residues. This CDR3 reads CALGQGAIGNSPLHF. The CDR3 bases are TGTGCCCTGGGACAGGGGGCGATCGGTAATTCACCCCTCCACTTT.

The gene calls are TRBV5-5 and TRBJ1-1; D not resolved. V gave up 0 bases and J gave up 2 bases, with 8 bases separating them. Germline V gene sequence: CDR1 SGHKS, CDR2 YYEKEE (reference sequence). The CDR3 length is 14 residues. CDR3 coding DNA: TGTGCCAGCAGCTTGGCAATCACAAACACTGAAGCTTTCTTT. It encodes CASSLAITNTEAFF.

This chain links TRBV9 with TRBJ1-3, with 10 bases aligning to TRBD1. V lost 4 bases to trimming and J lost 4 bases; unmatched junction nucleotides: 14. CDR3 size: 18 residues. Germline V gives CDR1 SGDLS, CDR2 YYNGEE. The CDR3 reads CASSSSGDRGPPGNTIYF. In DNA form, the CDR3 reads TGTGCCAGCAGCTCGAGTGGGGACAGGGGCCCCCCGGGAAACACCATATATTTT. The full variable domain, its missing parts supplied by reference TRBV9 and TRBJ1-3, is DSGVTQTPKHLITATGQRVTLRCSPRSGDLSVYWYQQSLDQGLQFLIQYYNGEERAKGNILERFSAQQFPDLHSELNLSSLELGDSALYFCASSSSGDRGPPGNTIYFGEGSWLTVV.

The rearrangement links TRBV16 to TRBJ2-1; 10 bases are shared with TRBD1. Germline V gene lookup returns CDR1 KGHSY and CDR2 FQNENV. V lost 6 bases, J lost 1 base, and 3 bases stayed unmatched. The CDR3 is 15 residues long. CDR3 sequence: CASSRDRGSYNEQFF. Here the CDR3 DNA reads TGTGCCAGCAGTCGGGACAGGGGTTCCTACAATGAGCAGTTCTTC.

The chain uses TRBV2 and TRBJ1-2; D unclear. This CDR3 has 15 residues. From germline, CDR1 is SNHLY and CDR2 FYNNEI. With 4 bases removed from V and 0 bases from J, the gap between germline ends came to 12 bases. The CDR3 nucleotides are TGTGCCAGCAGTGTGGCGAGGGAAGCTAACTATGGCTACACCTTC. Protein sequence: CASSVAREANYGYTF. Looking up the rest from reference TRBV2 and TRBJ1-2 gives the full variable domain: EPEVTQTPSHQVTQMGQEVILRCVPISNHLYFYWYRQILGQKVEFLVSFYNNEISEKSEIFDDQFSVERPDGSNFTLKIRSTKLEDSAMYFCASSVAREANYGYTFGSGTRLTVV.

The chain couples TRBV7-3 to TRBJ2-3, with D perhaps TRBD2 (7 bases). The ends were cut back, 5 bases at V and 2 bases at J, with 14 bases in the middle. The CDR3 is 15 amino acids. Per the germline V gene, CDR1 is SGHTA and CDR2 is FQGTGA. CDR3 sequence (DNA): TGTGCCAGCAGCGATAGAGGGGGGGACACAGATACGCAGTATTTT. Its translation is CASSDRGGDTDTQYF.

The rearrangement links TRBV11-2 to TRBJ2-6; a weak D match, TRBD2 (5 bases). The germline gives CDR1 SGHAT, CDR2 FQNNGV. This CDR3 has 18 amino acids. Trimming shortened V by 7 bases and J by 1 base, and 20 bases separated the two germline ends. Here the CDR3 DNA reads TGTGCCAGCACCCAGAGGTCTAGCATCGGGTCTGGGGCCAACGTCCTGACTTTC. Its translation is CASTQRSSIGSGANVLTF.

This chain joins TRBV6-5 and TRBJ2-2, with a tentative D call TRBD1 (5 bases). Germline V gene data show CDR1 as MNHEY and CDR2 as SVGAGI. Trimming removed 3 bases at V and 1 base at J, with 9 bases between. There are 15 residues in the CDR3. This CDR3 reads CASSYSDRNTGELFF. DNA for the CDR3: TGTGCCAGCAGTTATTCCGACAGGAACACCGGGGAGCTGTTTTTT.

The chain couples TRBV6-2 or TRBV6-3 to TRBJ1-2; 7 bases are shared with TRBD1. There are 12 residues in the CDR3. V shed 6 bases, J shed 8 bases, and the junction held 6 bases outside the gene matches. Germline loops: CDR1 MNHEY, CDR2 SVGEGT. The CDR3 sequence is CASSDRARGYTF. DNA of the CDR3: TGTGCCAGCAGCGACAGGGCTCGAGGCTACACCTTC.

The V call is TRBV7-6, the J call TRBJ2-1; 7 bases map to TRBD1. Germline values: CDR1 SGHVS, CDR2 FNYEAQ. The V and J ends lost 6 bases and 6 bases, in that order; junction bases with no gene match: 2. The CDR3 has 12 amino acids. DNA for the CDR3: TGTGCCAGCAGGTCAGGGGGCAATGAGCAGTTCTTC. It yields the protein CASRSGGNEQFF.

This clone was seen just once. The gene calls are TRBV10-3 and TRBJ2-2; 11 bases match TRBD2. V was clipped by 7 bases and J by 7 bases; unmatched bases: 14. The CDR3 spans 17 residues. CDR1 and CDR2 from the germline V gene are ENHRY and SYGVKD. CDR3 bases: TGTGCCATCAAGGGGACTAGCGGATATGAGCAGAGCGGGGAGCTGTTTTTT. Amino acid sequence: CAIKGTSGYEQSGELFF.

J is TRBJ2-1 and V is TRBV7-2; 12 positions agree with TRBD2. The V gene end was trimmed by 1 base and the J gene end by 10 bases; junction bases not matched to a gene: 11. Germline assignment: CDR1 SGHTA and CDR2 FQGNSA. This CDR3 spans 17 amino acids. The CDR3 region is CASSLGASGGAQSEQFF. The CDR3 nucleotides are TGTGCCAGCAGCTTAGGGGCTAGCGGGGGGGCCCAGTCCGAGCAGTTCTTC.

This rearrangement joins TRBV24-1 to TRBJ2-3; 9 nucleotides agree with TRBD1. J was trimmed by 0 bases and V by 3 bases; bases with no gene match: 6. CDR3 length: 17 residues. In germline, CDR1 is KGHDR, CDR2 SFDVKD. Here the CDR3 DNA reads TGTGCCACCAGTGATCCCCCAGGGACAGGGAGCACAGATACGCAGTATTTT. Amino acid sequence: CATSDPPGTGSTDTQYF.

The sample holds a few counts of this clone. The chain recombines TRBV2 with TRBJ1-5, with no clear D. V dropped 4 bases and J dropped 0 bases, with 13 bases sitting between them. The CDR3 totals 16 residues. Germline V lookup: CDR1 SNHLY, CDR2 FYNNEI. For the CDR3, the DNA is TGTGCCAGCAGTGTCTCCGGTGGCGGTAGCAATCAGCCCCAGCATTTT. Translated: CASSVSGGGSNQPQHF.

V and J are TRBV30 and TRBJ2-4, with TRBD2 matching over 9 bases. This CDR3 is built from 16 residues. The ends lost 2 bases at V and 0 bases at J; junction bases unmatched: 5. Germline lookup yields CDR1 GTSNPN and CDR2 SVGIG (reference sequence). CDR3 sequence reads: CAWSLLAGLAKNIQYF. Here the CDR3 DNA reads TGTGCCTGGAGTCTACTAGCGGGTTTAGCCAAAAACATTCAGTACTTC.

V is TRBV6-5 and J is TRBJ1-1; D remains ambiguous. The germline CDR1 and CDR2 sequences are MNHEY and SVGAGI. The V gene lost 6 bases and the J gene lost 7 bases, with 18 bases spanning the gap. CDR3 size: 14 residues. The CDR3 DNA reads TGTGCCAGCAGGCCTCTAGACACGGAGGGTGAAGCTTTCTTT. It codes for CASRPLDTEGEAFF.

CDR3 sequence (DNA): TGTGCCAGCAGCCCGGGGGCAGGGGGTCGCGAGCAGTACTTC. Its translation is CASSPGAGGREQYF. The chain carries TRBV3-1 (or the pseudogene TRBV3-2) and TRBJ2-7, with D possibly matching TRBD1 (7 bases). Trimming shortened V by 4 bases and J by 6 bases, and 16 bases separated the two germline ends. CDR1 and CDR2 (germline): LGHDT, YNNKEL (reference sequence). The CDR3 is 14 amino acids.

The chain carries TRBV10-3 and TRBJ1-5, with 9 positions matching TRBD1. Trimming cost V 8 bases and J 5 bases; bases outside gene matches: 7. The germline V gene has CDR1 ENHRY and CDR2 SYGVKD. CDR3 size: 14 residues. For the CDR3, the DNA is TGTGCCATCTGGGGGGGACAGGGACATCAGCCCCAGCATTTT. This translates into CAIWGGQGHQPQHF.

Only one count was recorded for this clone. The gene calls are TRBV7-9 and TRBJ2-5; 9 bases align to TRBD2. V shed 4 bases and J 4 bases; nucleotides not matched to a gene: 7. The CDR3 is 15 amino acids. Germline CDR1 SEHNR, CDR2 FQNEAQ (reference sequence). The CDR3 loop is CASSSLAGIRETQYF. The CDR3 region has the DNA TGTGCCAGCAGCTCGCTAGCGGGAATCCGAGAGACCCAGTACTTC.

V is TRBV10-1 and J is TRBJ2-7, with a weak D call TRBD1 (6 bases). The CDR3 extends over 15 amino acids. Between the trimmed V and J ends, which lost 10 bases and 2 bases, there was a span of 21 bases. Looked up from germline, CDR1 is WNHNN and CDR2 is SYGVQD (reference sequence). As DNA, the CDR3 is TGCGCCACCCCACTCAACAGGGTGGGGCCCTACGAGCAGTACGTC. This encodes CATPLNRVGPYEQYV.

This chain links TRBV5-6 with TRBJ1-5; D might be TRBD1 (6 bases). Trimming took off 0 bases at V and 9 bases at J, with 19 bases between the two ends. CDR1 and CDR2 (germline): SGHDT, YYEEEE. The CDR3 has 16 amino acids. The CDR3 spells CASSLAAGEGDSPQHF. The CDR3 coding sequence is TGTGCCAGCAGCTTGGCGGCAGGGGAGGGTGATTCGCCCCAGCATTTT.

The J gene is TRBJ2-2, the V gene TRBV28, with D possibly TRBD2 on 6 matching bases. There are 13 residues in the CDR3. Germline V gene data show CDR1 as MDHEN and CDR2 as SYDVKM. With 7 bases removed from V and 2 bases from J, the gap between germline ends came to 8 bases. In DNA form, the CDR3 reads TGTGCCAGCAAGGGACTTAACACCGGGGAGCTGTTTTTT. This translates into CASKGLNTGELFF. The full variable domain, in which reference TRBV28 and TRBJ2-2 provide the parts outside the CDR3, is DVKVTQSSRYLVKRTGEKVFLECVQDMDHENMFWYRQDPGLGLRLIYFSYDVKMKEKGDIPEGYSVSREKKERFSLILESASTNQTSMYLCASKGLNTGELFFGEGSRLTVL.

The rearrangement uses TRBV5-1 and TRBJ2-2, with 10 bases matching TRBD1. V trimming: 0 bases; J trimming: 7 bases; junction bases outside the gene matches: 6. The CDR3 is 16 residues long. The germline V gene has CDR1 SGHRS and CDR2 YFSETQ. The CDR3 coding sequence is TGCGCCAGCAGCTTGGCTGGACAGGGGGAAGGCGGGGAGCTGTTTTTT. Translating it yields CASSLAGQGEGGELFF.